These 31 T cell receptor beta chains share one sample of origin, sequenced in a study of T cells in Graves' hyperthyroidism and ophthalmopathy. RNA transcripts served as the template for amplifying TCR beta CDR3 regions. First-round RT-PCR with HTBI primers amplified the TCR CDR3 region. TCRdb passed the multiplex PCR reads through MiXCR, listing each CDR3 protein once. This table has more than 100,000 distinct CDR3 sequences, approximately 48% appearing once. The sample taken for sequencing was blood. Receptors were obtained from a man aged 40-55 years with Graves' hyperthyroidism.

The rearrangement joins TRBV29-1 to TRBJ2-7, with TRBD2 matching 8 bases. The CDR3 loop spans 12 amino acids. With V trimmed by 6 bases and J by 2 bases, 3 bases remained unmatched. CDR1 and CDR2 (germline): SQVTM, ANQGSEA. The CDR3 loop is CSVAGDPYEQYF. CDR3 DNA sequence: TGCAGCGTAGCGGGAGATCCCTACGAGCAGTACTTC.

In DNA, the CDR3 is TGCAGTGTGTTACAGGGGGCTGGGGCCAACGTCCTGACTTTC. Translating it yields CSVLQGAGANVLTF. V usage is TRBV20-1 and J usage is TRBJ2-6; 8 nucleotides line up with TRBD1. The CDR3 has 14 amino acids. The junction had 4 bases not matched to a gene; V was cut back by 7 bases and J by 2 bases. Germline V CDR1 and CDR2: DFQATT, SNEGSKA (reference sequence).

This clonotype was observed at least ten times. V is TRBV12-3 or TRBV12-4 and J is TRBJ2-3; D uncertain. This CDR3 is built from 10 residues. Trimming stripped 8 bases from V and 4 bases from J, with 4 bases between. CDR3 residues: CASRSDTQYF. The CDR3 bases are TGTGCCAGCCGGTCAGATACGCAGTATTTT.

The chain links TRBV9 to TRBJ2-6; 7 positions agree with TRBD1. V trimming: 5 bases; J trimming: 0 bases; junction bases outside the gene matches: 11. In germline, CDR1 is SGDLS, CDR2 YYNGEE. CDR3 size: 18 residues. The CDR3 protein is CASSPTTGTNSGANVLTF. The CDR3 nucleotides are TGTGCCAGCAGTCCAACGACAGGGACCAACTCTGGGGCCAACGTCCTGACTTTC.

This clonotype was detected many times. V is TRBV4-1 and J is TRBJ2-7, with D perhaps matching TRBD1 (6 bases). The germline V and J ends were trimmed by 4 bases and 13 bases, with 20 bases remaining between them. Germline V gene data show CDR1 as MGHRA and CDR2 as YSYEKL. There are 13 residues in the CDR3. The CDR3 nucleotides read TGCGCCAGCAGCCTGCCCGCCGGACAGAAGCGATACTTC. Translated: CASSLPAGQKRYF.

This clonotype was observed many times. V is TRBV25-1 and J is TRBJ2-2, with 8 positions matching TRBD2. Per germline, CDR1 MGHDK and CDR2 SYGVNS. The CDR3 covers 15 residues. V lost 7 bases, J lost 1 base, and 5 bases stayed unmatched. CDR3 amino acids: CASTRGGGNTGELFF. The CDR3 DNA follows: TGTGCCAGCACTCGGGGGGGGGGGAACACCGGGGAGCTGTTTTTT.

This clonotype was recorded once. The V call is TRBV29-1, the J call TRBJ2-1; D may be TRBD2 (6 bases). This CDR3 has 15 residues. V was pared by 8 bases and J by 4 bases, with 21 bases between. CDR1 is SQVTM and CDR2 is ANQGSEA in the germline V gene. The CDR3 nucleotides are TGCAGCCCCGGGACTCTCTTCCACACATACAATGAGCAGTTCTTC. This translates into CSPGTLFHTYNEQFF.

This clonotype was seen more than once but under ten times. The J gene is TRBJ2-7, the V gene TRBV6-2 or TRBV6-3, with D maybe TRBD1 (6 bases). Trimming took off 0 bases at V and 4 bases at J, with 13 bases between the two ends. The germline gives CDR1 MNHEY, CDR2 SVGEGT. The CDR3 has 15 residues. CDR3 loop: CASSYSGTRGYEQYF. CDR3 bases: TGTGCCAGCAGTTACTCCGGGACAAGGGGTTACGAGCAGTACTTC.

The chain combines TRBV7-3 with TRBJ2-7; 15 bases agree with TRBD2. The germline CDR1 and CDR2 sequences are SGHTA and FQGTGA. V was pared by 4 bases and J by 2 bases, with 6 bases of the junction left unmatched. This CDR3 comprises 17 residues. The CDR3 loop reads CASSWGLAGGPPYEQYF. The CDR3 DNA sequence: TGTGCCAGCAGCTGGGGACTAGCGGGGGGTCCTCCCTACGAGCAGTACTTC.

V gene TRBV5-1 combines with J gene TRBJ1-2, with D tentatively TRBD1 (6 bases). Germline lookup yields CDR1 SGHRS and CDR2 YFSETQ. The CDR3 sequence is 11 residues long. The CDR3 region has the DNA TGCGCTGGATCGTCAGGGGTTGGCTACACCTTC. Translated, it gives CAGSSGVGYTF.

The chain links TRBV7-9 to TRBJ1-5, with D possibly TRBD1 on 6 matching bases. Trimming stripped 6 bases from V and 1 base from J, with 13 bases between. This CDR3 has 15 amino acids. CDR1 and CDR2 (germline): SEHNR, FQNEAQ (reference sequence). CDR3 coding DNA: TGTGCCAGCAGAGACACAGGGACGAGCAATCAGCCCCAGCATTTT. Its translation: CASRDTGTSNQPQHF.

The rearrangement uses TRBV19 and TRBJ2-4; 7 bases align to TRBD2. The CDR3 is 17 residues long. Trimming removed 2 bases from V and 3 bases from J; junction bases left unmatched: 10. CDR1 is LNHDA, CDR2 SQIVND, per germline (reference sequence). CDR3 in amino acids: CASSITPAGSDKNIQYF. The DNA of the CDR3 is TGTGCCAGTAGTATAACCCCAGCGGGGAGCGACAAAAACATTCAGTACTTC.

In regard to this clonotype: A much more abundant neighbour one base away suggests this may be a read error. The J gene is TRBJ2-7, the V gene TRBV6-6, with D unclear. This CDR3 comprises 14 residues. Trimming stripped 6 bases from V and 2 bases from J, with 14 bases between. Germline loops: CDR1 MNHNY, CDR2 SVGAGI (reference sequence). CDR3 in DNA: TGTGCCAGCAGGGACGGCGTCAGCGCCTACGAGCAGTACTTC. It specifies CASRDGVSAYEQYF.

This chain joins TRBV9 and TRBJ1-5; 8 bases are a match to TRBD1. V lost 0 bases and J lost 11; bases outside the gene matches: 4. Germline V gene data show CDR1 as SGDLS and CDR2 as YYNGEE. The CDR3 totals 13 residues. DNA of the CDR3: TGTGCCAGCAGCGTAGCGGGGGACAGGACCCAGCATTTT. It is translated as CASSVAGDRTQHF. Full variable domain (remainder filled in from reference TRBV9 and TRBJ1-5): DSGVTQTPKHLITATGQRVTLRCSPRSGDLSVYWYQQSLDQGLQFLIQYYNGEERAKGNILERFSAQQFPDLHSELNLSSLELGDSALYFCASSVAGDRTQHFGDGTRLSIL.

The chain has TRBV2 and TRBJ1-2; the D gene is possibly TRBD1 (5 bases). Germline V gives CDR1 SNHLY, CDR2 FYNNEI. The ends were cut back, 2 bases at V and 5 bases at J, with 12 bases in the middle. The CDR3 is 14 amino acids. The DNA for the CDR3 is TGTGCCAGCAGTGAAAACAGGACGTTTTATGGCTACACCTTC. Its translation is CASSENRTFYGYTF.

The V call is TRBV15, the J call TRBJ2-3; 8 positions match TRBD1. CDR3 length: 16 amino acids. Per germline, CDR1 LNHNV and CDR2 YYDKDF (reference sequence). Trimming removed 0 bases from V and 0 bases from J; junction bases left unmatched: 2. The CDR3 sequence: CATSRDRTGSTDTQYF. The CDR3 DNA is TGTGCCACCAGCAGAGATCGGACAGGGAGCACAGATACGCAGTATTTT.

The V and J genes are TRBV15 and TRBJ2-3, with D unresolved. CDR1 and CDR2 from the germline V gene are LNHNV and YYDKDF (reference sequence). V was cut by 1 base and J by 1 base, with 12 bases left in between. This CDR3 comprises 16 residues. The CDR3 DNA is TGTGCCACCAGCAGAGGTACGGGTCATGGCACAGATACGCAGTATTTT. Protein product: CATSRGTGHGTDTQYF.

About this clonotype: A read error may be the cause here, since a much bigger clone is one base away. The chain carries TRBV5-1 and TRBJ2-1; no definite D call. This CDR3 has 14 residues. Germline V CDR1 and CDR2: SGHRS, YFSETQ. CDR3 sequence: CASSFNPSYNGQFF. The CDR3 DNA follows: TGCGCCAGCAGCTTCAACCCCTCCTACAATGGGCAGTTCTTC.

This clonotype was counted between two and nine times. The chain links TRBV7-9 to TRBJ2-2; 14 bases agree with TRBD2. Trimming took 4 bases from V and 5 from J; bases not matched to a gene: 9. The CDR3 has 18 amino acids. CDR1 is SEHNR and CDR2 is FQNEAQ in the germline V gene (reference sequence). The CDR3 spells CASSSPTSGGAGTGELFF. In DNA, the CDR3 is TGTGCCAGCAGCTCGCCGACTAGCGGGGGGGCCGGAACCGGGGAGCTGTTTTTT.

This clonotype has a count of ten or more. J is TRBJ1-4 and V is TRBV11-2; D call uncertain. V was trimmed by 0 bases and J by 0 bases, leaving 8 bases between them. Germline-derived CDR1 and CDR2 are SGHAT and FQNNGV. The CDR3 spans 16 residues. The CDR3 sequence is CASSLDLTATNEKLFF. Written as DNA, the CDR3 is TGTGCCAGCAGCTTAGATCTAACAGCAACTAATGAAAAACTGTTTTTT. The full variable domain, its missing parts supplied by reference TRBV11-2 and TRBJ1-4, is EAGVAQSPRYKIIEKRQSVAFWCNPISGHATLYWYQQILGQGPKLLIQFQNNGVVDDSQLPKDRFSAERLKGVDSTLKIQPAKLEDSAVYLCASSLDLTATNEKLFFGSGTQLSVL.

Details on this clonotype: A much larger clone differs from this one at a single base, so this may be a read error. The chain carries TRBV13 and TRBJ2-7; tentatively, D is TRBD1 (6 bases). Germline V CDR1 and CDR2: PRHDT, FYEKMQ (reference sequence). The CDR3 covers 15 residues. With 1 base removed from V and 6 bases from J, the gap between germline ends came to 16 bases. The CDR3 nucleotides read TGTGCCAGCAGCTTAGCGGCACAGGGTGTCGGCGAGCAGTACTTC. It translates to CASSLAAQGVGEQYF.

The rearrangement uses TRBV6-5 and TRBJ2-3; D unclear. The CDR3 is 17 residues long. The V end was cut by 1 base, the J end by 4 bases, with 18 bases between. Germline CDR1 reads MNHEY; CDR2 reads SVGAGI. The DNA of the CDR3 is TGTGCCAGCAGTTACTTGGGAACCCCGTATCGCTCAGATACGCAGTATTTT. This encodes CASSYLGTPYRSDTQYF.

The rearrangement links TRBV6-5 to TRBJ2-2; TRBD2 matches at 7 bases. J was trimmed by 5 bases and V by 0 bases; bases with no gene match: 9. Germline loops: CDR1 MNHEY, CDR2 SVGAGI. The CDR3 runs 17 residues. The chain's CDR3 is CASSYSWAGVRTGELFF. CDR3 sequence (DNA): TGTGCCAGCAGTTACTCGTGGGCGGGAGTGAGGACCGGGGAGCTGTTTTTT.

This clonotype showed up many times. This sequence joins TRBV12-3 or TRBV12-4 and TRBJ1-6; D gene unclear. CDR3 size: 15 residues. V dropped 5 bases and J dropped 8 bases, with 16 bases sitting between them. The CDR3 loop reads CASSPSVNGDSPLHF. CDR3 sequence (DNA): TGTGCCAGCAGTCCCTCCGTGAATGGTGATTCACCCCTCCACTTT.

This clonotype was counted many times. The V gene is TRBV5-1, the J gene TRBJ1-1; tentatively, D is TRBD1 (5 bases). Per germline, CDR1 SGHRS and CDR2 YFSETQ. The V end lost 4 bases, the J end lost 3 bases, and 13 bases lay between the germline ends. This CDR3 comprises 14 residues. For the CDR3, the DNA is TGCGCCAGCAGCCCCCGGGCGGGGGACACTGAAGCTTTCTTT. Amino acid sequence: CASSPRAGDTEAFF.

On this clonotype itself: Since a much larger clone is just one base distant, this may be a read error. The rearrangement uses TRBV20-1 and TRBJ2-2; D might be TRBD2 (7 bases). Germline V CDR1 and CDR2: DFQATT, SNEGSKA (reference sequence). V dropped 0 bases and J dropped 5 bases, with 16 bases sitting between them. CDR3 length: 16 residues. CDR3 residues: CSAREGGSGTTGELFF. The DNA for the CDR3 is TGCAGTGCTAGAGAGGGGGGGAGCGGGACAACCGGGGAGCTGTTTTTT.

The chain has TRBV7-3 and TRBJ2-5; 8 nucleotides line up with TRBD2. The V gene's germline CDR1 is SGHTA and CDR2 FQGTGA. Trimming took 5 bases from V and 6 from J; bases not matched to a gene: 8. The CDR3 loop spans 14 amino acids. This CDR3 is CASSHGGAGKTQYF. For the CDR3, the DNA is TGTGCCAGCAGCCACGGGGGGGCGGGAAAGACCCAGTACTTC.

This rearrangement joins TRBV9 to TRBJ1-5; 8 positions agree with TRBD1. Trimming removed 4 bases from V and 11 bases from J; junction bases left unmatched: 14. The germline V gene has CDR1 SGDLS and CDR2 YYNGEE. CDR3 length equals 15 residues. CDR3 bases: TGTGCCAGCAGCCCTGGACAGGGCCTCCCAGTATCCCAGCATTTT. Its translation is CASSPGQGLPVSQHF.

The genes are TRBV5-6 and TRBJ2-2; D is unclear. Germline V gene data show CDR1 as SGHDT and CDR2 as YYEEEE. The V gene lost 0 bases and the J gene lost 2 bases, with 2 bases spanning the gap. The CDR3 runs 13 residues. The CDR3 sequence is CASSLGNTGELFF. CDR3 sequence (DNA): TGTGCCAGCAGCTTGGGCAACACCGGGGAGCTGTTTTTT. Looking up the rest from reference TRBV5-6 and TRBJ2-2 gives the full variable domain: DAGVTQSPTHLIKTRGQQVTLRCSPKSGHDTVSWYQQALGQGPQFIFQYYEEEERQRGNFPDRFSGHQFPNYSSELNVNALLLGDSALYLCASSLGNTGELFFGEGSRLTVL.

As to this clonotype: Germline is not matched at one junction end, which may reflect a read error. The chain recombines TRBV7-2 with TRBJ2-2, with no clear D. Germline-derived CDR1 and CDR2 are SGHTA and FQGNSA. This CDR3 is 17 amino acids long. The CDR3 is CASSQGWGAANTGELFF. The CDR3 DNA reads TGCGCCAGCAGCCAAGGATGGGGTGCGGCGAACACCGGGGAGCTGTTTTTT.

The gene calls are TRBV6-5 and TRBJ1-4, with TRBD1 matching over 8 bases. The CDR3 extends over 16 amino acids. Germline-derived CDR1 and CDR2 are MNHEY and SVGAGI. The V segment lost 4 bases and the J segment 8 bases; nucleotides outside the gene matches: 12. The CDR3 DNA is TGTGCCAGCAGTTTATTGACAGGGGCGGGATTGGAAAAACTGTTTTTT. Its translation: CASSLLTGAGLEKLFF.